The clone carrying this T cell receptor (beta chain) has only a few counts. The antigen is unknown. Preparation of the TCRbeta library was carried out with unique molecular identifiers. Using its own MiXCR run on the PCR reads, TCRdb lists one record per CDR3 protein. The repertoire holds 100,000 or so distinct CDR3 sequences, with about a quarter as singletons. This specimen comes from a study of T-cell reconstitution after alpha-beta-depleted transplantation in children. Study observations and caveats: The origin of high day-60 TCRbeta diversity in some patients lay in surviving recipient T cells and thymic progenitors. Approximately two months post-transplant, alpha-beta T cells reportedly originated from several hundred expanded graft clones. Newly produced T cells mostly provided counts and TCRbeta diversity after one year, as hyperexpanded clones declined.

Germline assignment: CDR1 SGHAT and CDR2 FQNNGV. The CDR3 spans 17 residues. V lost 3 bases to trimming and J lost 4 bases, with 19 bases between them. This TCR derives from a boy aged 2-15 years with acute lymphoblastic leukemia, due to receive a stem cell transplant. The chain employs TRBV11-2 and TRBJ1-3; D unclear. The sample in question was PBMCs, obtained before TCRalphabeta/CD19-depleted stem cell transplant. The DNA for the CDR3 is TGTGCCAGCAGCTTTCCACTAACGTGGGCCGGAGGAAACACCATATATTTT. Encoded protein: CASSFPLTWAGGNTIYF.